This T cell receptor beta chain was obtained from a study of OX40 agonist ivuxolimab in advanced cancers. Study context: One hepatocellular carcinoma and a couple of cutaneous melanoma patients partially responded.

The germline V gene encodes CDR1 MNHEY and CDR2 SVGAGI. Losses at the gene ends were 3 bases for V and 7 bases for J; bases not matched to a gene: 6. The CDR3 consists of 14 residues. The table came from immunoSEQ multiplex PCR; TCRdb's copy has only in-frame clones and leaves some out. The repertoire holds 30,000 to 35,000 clones, with 90% to 95% as singletons. Study findings and constraints: Within 6 weeks, CD4+ and CD8+ blood T cells expanded clonally at 0.1 to 3.0 mg/kg. Expanded clones tended on average to be more numerous among CD8+ T cells than CD4+.

In this sample, this clone is medium-sized (0.01 to 0.1%). Its antigen is undetermined. Sequencing used CD4+ or CD8+ T cells sorted from blood, obtained in a trial of the OX40 agonist ivuxolimab. The sequence was obtained from an adult with an advanced solid tumor such as melanoma, head and neck, liver or kidney cancer. The chain links TRBV6-5 to TRBJ2-7, with 10 bases lining up with TRBD1. The CDR3 nucleotides are TGTGCCAGCAGTTATGCGGGACAGGGGAGAGAGCAGTACTTC. Translated, it gives CASSYAGQGREQYF.